The 10 T cell receptor beta chains below were found in one sample sequenced in a study of identical twins (dated by TCRdb to the mid-2010s). The library was built by means of 5' RACE. Sequencing was performed on an Illumina HiSeq 2000. The public reads were run again by TCRdb, first through fastp at Q25 and then through MiXCR, and only productive beta chains were kept. Entries that share a CDR3 protein sequence are merged under the most common genes and DNA. Counted in this sample were more than 650,000 distinct CDR3 sequences; approximately 6.1% of them appeared once. The top ten constitute 1.5% to 2% of the sample. The sample taken for sequencing was naive T cells sorted from blood. This sample's cell subset or site label indicates: cells isolated with a human naive T-cell isolation kit. The source is a man younger than 30 in good health.

V and J are TRBV18 and TRBJ2-5; D not resolved. CDR1 is KGHSH and CDR2 is LQKENI in the germline V gene. This CDR3 has 13 amino acids. Trimming removed 0 bases from V and 7 bases from J, with 9 bases in between. The chain's CDR3 is CASSPPMVATQYF. The DNA for the CDR3 is TGTGCCAGCTCACCACCGATGGTAGCGACCCAGTACTTC. Variable domain in full (rest from reference TRBV18 and TRBJ2-5): NAGVMQNPRHLVRRRGQEARLRCSPMKGHSHVYWYRQLPEEGLKFMVYLQKENIIDESGMPKERFSAEFPKEGPSILRIQQVVRGDSAAYFCASSPPMVATQYFGPGTRLLVL.

This clonotype came up many times. The chain links TRBV18 to TRBJ2-3; unclear D gene. The V gene lost 1 base and the J gene lost 6 bases, with 11 bases spanning the gap. Germline V gene sequence: CDR1 KGHSH, CDR2 LQKENI. The CDR3 totals 14 residues. The CDR3 sequence: CASSPLQTTDTQYF. Here the CDR3 DNA reads TGTGCCAGCTCACCACTTCAAACTACGGATACGCAGTATTTT.

This clonotype was seen at least ten times. V is TRBV18 and J is TRBJ2-7; 14 bases are shared with TRBD2. After removal of 5 bases from V and 3 bases from J, the junction contained 3 bases not matched to a gene. This CDR3 comprises 15 residues. Germline V CDR1 and CDR2: KGHSH, LQKENI. The CDR3 here is CASSEGLAGVYEQYF. Written as DNA, the CDR3 is TGTGCCAGCTCAGAGGGACTAGCGGGAGTCTACGAGCAGTACTTC.

V usage is TRBV18 and J usage is TRBJ2-1; 7 bases fit TRBD2. V shed 3 bases, J shed 4 bases, and the junction held 12 bases outside the gene matches. CDR3 length: 17 residues. The germline CDR1 and CDR2 sequences are KGHSH and LQKENI. DNA of the CDR3: TGTGCCAGCTCACCTGGGACTATCTTCCCTTTTTACAATGAGCAGTTCTTC. It is translated as CASSPGTIFPFYNEQFF.

This clonotype was detected a few times. V is TRBV5-1 and J is TRBJ2-3, with D possibly being TRBD1 (5 bases). CDR3 length: 14 amino acids. V was trimmed by 0 bases and J by 12 bases, leaving 17 bases between them. Germline CDR1 reads SGHRS; CDR2 reads YFSETQ. The CDR3 protein is CASSLAGNRATQYF. In DNA, the CDR3 is TGCGCCAGCAGCTTGGCAGGGAACAGAGCGACACAGTATTTT.

This clonotype was observed at least ten times. This chain connects TRBV24-1 to TRBJ2-1; 8 nucleotides line up with TRBD1. Trimming took 8 bases from V and 3 from J; bases not matched to a gene: 2. Germline assignment: CDR1 KGHDR and CDR2 SFDVKD. CDR3 length: 13 residues. The CDR3 spells CATTGGYYNEQFF. The CDR3 DNA sequence: TGTGCCACCACAGGGGGCTACTACAATGAGCAGTTCTTC.

The chain is built from TRBV18 and TRBJ2-3; 7 bases are shared with TRBD1. Germline V lookup: CDR1 KGHSH, CDR2 LQKENI. The trim removed 3 bases at V and 4 bases at J, leaving 4 bases unmatched. CDR3 length: 14 residues. The CDR3 loop is CASSPTGFPDTQYF. Written as DNA, the CDR3 is TGTGCCAGCTCACCGACAGGGTTTCCAGATACGCAGTATTTT.

This clonotype came up many times. V gene TRBV4-1 combines with J gene TRBJ1-6, with unresolved D. This CDR3 comprises 14 residues. In germline, CDR1 is MGHRA, CDR2 YSYEKL. Trimming took 0 bases from V and 5 from J, leaving 5 bases between them. CDR3 nucleotides: TGCGCCAGCAGCCAAGAGGGAAATAATTCACCCCTCCACTTT. As protein: CASSQEGNNSPLHF.

The chain joins TRBV3-1 to TRBJ2-1; D might be TRBD1 (6 bases). CDR1 is LGHDT and CDR2 is YNNKEL in the germline V gene (reference sequence). V lost 3 bases to trimming and J lost 12 bases, with 9 bases between them. The CDR3 runs 11 residues. CDR3 sequence: CASSQDRLQFF. The CDR3 DNA reads as TGTGCCAGCAGCCAGGACAGATTGCAGTTCTTC.

J is TRBJ2-2 and V is TRBV7-8; no clear D. The germline V gene encodes CDR1 SGHVS and CDR2 FQNEAQ. The CDR3 is made up of 16 amino acids. Trimming took 7 bases from V and 4 from J, leaving 19 bases between them. CDR3 coding DNA: TGTGCCAGCACCCTAATATCATCGCGCCGCACCGGGGAGCTGTTTTTT. Translated, it gives CASTLISSRRTGELFF.